This entry features one T cell receptor beta chain sequence. These data are taken from a study of blood T cell repertoires in COVID-19. Turning to the study itself: Some COVID-19 samples were acute and others convalescent; all came from the United States, Italy and Spain.

Profiled with immunoSEQ multiplex PCR; TCRdb holds only in-frame clones, not every one. This table holds tens of thousands of clones, over 75% found once. Germline assignment: CDR1 SGHRS and CDR2 YFSETQ. There are 17 residues in the CDR3. V lost 0 bases, J lost 0 bases, and 12 bases lay in between. Sequenced material: peripheral blood. The chain employs TRBV5-1 and TRBJ1-4, with D perhaps TRBD1 (6 bases). The clonotype originates from a human donor in a cohort sampled during active COVID-19. For the CDR3, the DNA is TGCGCCAGCAGCTTGGGGGGGCGCTTCACAACTAATGAAAAACTGTTTTTT. It translates to CASSLGGRFTTNEKLFF.